The sequence of this T cell receptor beta chain was determined in a study of tumor-infiltrating lymphocytes in primary liver carcinoma. Study-wide background: Tumor staging was T1-T3 N0M0; sizes spanned 4.2 to 10 cm across. Study-level results: Compared with tumor region pairs, tumor-adjacent and tumor-blood pairs overlapped less.

Germline lookup yields CDR1 SGDLS and CDR2 YYNGEE. This CDR3 has 14 amino acids. A constant-region primer served to make TCR beta cDNA from about 500 ng total RNA. Slightly modified ARM-PCR with three nested multiplex PCR rounds yielded TCR beta libraries. A C-beta reverse primer was combined with TRBV1-TRBV30 forward primers in the first two PCR rounds, and each round had approximately 9 cycles. TCRdb re-called the multiplex PCR reads with MiXCR, one entry per CDR3 protein. Altogether 24,000 or so distinct CDR3 sequences are present, approximately 77% being singletons, with the ten largest covering roughly a third. A remark on this clonotype: Its target is not known. Here the CDR3 omits its conserved ending phenylalanine or tryptophan, so a read error is the likely source.

Both RNA and DNA were isolated together from around 20-30 mg of bulk tissue that had not been sorted. Subjects presented with primary liver carcinoma managed by surgical resection. This receptor was obtained from a woman aged 30 to 39 with primary liver carcinoma and hepatitis B virus infection. The chain uses TRBV9 and TRBJ1-5; possible D gene TRBD1, 7 bases. With the DNA end fitting TRBJ2-3 better, the J assignment may be wrong. The source material was liver tumor tissue from sampling region 5. Subset indicated: tumor region T5, tumor centre. The CDR3 nucleotides are TGTGCCAGCAGCTCGGGGGACAGCTCCCAGCCCCAGTATTCT. Its translation is CASSSGDSSQPQYS.